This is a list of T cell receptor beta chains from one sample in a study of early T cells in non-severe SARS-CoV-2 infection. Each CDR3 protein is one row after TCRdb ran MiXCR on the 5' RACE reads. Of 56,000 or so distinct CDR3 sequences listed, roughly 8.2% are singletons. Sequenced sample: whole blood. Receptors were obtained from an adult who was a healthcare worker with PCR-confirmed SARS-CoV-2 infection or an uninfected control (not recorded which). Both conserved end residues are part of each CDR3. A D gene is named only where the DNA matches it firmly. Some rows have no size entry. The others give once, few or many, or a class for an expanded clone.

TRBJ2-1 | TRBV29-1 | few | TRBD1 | CSADRANEQFF | TGCAGCGCGGACAGGGCCAATGAGCAGTTCTTC
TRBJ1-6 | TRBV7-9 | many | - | CASSLEATGGSPLHF | TGTGCCAGCAGCTTAGAGGCGACAGGTGGATCACCCCTCCACTTT
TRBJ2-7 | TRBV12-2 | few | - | CASRFSRIIAGNTYEQYF | TGTGCAAGTCGCTTCTCGCGGATTATAGCGGGAAACACTTACGAGCAGTACTTC
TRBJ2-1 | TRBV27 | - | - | CASSPRGAEQFF | TGTGCCAGCAGTCCCCGGGGGGCTGAGCAGTTCTTC
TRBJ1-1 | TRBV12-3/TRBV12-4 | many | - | CASNEPGRRTEAFF | TGTGCCAGCAATGAGCCGGGGCGCAGGACTGAAGCTTTCTTT
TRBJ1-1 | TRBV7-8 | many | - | CASSLGGRNTEAFF | TGTGCCAGCAGCTTAGGCGGCAGGAACACTGAAGCTTTCTTT
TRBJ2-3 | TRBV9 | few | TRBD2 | CASSVTGLGTDTQYF | TGTGCCAGCAGCGTAACGGGACTAGGGACAGATACGCAGTATTTT
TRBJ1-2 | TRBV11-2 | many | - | CASSFTRDSGYTF | TGTGCCAGCAGCTTCACCCGGGACTCAGGCTACACCTTC
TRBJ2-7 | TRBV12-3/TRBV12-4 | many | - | CASSSLDTPYEQYF | TGTGCCAGCAGTTCCCTCGACACCCCCTACGAGCAGTACTTC
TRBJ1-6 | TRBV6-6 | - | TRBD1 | CASSTDRGNSPLHF | TGTGCCAGCAGTACAGACAGGGGGAATTCACCCCTCCACTTT
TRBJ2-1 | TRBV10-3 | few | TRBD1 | CAISRDRGNEQFF | TGTGCCATCAGCCGGGACAGGGGCAATGAGCAGTTCTTC
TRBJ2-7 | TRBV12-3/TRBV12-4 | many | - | CASSKVPERGYEQYF | TGTGCCAGCTCGAAAGTCCCGGAGCGCGGCTACGAGCAGTACTTC
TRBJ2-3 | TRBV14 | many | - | CASSPMGFTQYF | TGTGCCAGCAGCCCCATGGGATTCACGCAGTATTTT
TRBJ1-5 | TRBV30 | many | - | CAWSSAVSRWSNQPQHF | TGTGCCTGGAGTTCGGCAGTCTCACGGTGGAGCAATCAGCCCCAGCATTTT
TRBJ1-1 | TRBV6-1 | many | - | CASSEAGTEAFF | TGTGCCAGCAGTGAAGCGGGCACTGAAGCTTTCTTT
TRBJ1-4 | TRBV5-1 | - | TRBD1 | CASSFQGANEKLFF | TGCGCCAGCAGCTTCCAGGGGGCCAATGAAAAACTGTTTTTT
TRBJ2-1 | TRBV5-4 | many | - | CASSRVGSSYNEQFF | TGTGCCAGCAGCAGAGTGGGGAGCTCCTACAATGAGCAGTTCTTC
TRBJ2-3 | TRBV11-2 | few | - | CASRPGGTPAGTDTQYF | TGTGCCAGCAGGCCTGGGGGTACCCCTGCAGGCACAGATACGCAGTATTTT
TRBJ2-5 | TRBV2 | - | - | CAGSTGMETQYF | TGTGCCGGAAGTACAGGGATGGAGACCCAGTACTTC
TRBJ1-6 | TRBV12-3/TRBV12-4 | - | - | CASRTSSYNSPLHF | TGTGCCAGCCGTACGAGCTCCTATAATTCACCCCTCCACTTT
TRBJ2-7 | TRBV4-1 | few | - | CASSQARTYEQYF | TGCGCCAGCAGCCAGGCAAGGACCTACGAGCAGTACTTC
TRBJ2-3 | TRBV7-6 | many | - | CASSSGGEQPGTDTQYF | TGTGCCAGCAGCTCCGGCGGTGAACAGCCAGGCACAGATACGCAGTATTTT
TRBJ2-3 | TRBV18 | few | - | CASSEPSTDTQYF | TGTGCCAGCTCAGAGCCTAGCACAGATACGCAGTATTTT
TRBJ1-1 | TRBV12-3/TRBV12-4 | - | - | CATSFRGNTEAFF | TGTGCCACATCCTTCCGGGGGAACACTGAAGCTTTCTTT
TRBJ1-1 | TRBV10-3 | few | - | CAISESIFAGEAFF | TGTGCCATCAGTGAGTCGATTTTCGCGGGTGAAGCTTTCTTT
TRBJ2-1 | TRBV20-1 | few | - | CSETPVGDLKDEQFF | TGCAGTGAAACACCAGTGGGGGATCTAAAGGATGAGCAGTTCTTC
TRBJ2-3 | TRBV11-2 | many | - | CASSPWAGMEWTDTQYF | TGTGCCAGCAGCCCCTGGGCAGGGATGGAGTGGACAGATACGCAGTATTTT
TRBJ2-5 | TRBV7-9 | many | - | CASSLRSGAETQYF | TGTGCCAGCAGCTTACGGTCTGGGGCCGAGACCCAGTACTTC
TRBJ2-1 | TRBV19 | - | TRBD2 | CASRKAGTSYNEQFF | TGTGCCAGTAGGAAAGCGGGGACGTCCTACAATGAGCAGTTCTTC
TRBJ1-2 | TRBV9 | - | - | CASSVGQGQDGYTF | TGTGCCAGCAGCGTAGGGCAGGGGCAAGATGGCTACACCTTC
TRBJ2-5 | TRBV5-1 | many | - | CASIDRDQGTQYF | TGCGCCAGCATTGACCGGGACCAGGGGACCCAGTACTTC
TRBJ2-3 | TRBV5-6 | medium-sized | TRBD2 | CASSSGLAGADTQYF | TGTGCCAGCAGCTCCGGACTAGCGGGAGCAGATACGCAGTATTTT
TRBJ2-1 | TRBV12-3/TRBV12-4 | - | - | CASSAGGPYNEQFF | TGTGCCAGCTCGGCCGGGGGCCCCTACAATGAGCAGTTCTTC
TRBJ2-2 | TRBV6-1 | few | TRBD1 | CATGQGGTGELFF | TGTGCCACGGGACAGGGGGGCACCGGGGAGCTGTTTTTT
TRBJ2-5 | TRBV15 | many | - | CATSRDAPETQYF | TGTGCCACCAGCAGAGATGCACCAGAGACCCAGTACTTC
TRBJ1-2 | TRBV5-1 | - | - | CASSLAGDSGYTF | TGCGCCAGCAGCTTGGCAGGGGATAGCGGCTACACCTTC
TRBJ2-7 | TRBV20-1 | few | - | CSATNLRGGSYEQYF | TGCAGTGCTACCAATCTCAGGGGGGGCTCCTACGAGCAGTACTTC
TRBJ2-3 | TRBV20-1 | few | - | CSASASGGPDTQYF | TGCAGTGCTAGTGCCTCCGGCGGGCCAGATACGCAGTATTTT
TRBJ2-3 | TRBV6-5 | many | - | CASSYRAADTQYF | TGTGCCAGCAGTTACAGGGCAGCTGATACGCAGTATTTT
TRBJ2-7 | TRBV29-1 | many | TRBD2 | CSVDGTSGGTYEQYF | TGCAGCGTTGATGGGACTAGCGGGGGTACCTACGAGCAGTACTTC
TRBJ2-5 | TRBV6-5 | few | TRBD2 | CASSYDGAGGGTQYF | TGTGCCAGCAGTTACGACGGAGCGGGAGGAGGGACCCAGTACTTC
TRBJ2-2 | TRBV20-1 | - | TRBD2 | CSATPAHRGLAGTGELFF | TGCAGTGCCACCCCGGCCCACAGGGGCCTAGCGGGGACCGGGGAGCTGTTTTTT
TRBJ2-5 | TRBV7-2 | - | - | CASSLGTTWPGAQYF | TGTGCCAGCAGCTTGGGCACCACCTGGCCTGGAGCCCAGTACTTC
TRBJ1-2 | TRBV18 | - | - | CASSPADIVYGYTF | TGTGCCAGCTCACCAGCGGACATAGTCTATGGCTACACCTTC
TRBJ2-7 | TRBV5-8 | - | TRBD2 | CASNPAGARSYEQYF | TGTGCCAGCAACCCAGCGGGGGCGCGGTCCTACGAGCAGTACTTC